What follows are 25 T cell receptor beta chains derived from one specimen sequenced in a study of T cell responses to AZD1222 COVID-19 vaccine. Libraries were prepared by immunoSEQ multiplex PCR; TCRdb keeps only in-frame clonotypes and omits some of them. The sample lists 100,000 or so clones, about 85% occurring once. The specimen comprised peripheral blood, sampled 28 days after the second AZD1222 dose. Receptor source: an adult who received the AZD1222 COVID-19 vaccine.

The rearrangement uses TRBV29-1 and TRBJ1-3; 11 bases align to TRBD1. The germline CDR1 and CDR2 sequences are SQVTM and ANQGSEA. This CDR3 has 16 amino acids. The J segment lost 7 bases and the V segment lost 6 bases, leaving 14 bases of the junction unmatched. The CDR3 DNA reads TGCAGCGTCGACCCAACTGGGACAGGGGGGTCTAACACCATATATTTT. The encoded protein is CSVDPTGTGGSNTIYF.

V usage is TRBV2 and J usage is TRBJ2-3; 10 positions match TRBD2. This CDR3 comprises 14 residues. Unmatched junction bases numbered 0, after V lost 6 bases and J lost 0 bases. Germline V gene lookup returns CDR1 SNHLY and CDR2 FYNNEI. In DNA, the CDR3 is TGTGCCAGCAGGACTAGCGGGAGCACAGATACGCAGTATTTT. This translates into CASRTSGSTDTQYF.

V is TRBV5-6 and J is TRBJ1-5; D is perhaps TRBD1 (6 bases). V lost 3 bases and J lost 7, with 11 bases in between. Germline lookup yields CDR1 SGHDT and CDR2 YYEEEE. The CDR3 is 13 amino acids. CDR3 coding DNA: TGTGCCAGCAGCTATTCGACAGGCCAGCCCCAGCATTTT. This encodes CASSYSTGQPQHF.

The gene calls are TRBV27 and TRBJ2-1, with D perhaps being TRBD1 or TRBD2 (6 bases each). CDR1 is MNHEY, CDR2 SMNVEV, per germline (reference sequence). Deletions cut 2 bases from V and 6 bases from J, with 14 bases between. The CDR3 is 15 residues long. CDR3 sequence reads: CASSLVGGTGNEQFF. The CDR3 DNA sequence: TGTGCCAGCAGTTTAGTAGGGGGGACCGGCAATGAGCAGTTCTTC.

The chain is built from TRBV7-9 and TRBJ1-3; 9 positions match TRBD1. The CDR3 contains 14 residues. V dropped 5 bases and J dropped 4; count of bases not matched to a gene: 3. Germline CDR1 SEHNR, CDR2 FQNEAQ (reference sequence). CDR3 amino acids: CASSGTGSGNTIYF. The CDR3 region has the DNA TGTGCCAGCAGCGGGACAGGGTCCGGAAACACCATATATTTT.

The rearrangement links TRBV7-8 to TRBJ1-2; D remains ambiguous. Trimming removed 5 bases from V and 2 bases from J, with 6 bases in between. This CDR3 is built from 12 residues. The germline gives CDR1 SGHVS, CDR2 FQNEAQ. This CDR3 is CASSRINYGYTF. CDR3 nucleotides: TGTGCCAGCAGCCGGATAAACTATGGCTACACCTTC.

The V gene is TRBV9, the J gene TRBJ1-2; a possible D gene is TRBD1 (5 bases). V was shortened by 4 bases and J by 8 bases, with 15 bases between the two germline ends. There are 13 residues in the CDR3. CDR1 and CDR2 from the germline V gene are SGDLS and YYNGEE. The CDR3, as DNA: TGTGCCAGCAGCCCCTACAGGAGGTACGGCTACACCTTC. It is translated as CASSPYRRYGYTF. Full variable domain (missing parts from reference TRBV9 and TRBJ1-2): DSGVTQTPKHLITATGQRVTLRCSPRSGDLSVYWYQQSLDQGLQFLIQYYNGEERAKGNILERFSAQQFPDLHSELNLSSLELGDSALYFCASSPYRRYGYTFGSGTRLTVV.

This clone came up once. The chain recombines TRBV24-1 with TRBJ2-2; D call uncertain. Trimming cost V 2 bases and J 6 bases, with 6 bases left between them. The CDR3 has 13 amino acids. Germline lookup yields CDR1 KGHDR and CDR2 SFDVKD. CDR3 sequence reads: CATSDYDPGELFF. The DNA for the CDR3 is TGTGCCACCAGTGATTATGATCCCGGGGAGCTGTTTTTT.

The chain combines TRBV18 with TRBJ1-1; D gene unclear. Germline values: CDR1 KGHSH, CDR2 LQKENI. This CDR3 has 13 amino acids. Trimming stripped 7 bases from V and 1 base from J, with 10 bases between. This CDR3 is CASFPPGNTEAFF. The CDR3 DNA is TGTGCCAGCTTCCCCCCAGGGAACACTGAAGCTTTCTTT.

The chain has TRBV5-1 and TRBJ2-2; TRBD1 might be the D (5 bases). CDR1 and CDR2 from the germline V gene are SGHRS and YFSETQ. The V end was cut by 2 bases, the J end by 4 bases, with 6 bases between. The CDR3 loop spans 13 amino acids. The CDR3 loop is CASSFQGTGELFF. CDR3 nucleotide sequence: TGCGCCAGCAGCTTCCAGGGCACCGGGGAGCTGTTTTTT.

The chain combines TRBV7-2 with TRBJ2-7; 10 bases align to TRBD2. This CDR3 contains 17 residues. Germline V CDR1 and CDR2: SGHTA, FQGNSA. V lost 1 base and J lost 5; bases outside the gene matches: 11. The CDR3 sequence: CASSLGKREGLVDEQYF. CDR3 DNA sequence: TGTGCCAGCAGCTTAGGGAAGCGGGAGGGCCTAGTCGACGAGCAGTACTTC.

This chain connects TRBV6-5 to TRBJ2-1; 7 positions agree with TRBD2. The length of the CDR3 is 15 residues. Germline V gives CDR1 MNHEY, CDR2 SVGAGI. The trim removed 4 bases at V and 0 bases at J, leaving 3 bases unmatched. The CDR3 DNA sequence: TGTGCCAGCAGTTTAGCGGGCACCTCCTACAATGAGCAGTTCTTC. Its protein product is CASSLAGTSYNEQFF.

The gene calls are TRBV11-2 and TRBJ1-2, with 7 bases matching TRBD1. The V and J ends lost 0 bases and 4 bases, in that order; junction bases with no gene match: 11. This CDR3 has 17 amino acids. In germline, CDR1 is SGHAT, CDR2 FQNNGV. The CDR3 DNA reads TGTGCCAGCAGCTTAGAAAGACAGGGTCCGACCTCCTATGGCTACACCTTC. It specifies CASSLERQGPTSYGYTF. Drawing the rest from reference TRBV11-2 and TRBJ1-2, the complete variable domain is EAGVAQSPRYKIIEKRQSVAFWCNPISGHATLYWYQQILGQGPKLLIQFQNNGVVDDSQLPKDRFSAERLKGVDSTLKIQPAKLEDSAVYLCASSLERQGPTSYGYTFGSGTRLTVV.

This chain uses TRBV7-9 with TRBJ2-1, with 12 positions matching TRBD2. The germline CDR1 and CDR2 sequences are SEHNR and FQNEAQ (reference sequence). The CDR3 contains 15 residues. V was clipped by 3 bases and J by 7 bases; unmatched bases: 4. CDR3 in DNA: TGTGCCAGCAGCTTGACTAGCGGGAGATTAAATGAGCAGTTCTTC. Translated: CASSLTSGRLNEQFF.

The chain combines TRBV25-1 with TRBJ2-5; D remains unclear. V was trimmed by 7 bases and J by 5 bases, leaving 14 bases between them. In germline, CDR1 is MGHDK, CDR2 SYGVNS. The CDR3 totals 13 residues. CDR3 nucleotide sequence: TGTGCCAGCATGGACCGGGTTTTGGAGACCCAGTACTTC. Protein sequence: CASMDRVLETQYF.

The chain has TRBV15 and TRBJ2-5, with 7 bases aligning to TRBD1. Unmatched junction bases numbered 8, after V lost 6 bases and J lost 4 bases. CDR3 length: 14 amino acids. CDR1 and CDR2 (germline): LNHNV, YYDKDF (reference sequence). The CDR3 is CATSEQGTRETQYF. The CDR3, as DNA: TGTGCCACCAGTGAACAGGGGACCAGAGAGACCCAGTACTTC.

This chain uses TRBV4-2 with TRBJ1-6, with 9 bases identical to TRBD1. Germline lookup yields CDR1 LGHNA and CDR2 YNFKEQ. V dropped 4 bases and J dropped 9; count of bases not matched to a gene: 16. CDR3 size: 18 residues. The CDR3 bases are TGTGCCAGCAGCCCGGACAGGGGCTTACCTTTAGCCCCTTCACCCCTCCACTTT. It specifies CASSPDRGLPLAPSPLHF.

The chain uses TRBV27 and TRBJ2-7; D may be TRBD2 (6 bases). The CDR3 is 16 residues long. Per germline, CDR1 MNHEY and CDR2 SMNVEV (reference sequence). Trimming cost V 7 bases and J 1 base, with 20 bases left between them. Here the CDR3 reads CASTKLAGLVSYEQYF. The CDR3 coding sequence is TGTGCCAGCACGAAACTAGCTGGCTTGGTATCCTACGAGCAGTACTTC.

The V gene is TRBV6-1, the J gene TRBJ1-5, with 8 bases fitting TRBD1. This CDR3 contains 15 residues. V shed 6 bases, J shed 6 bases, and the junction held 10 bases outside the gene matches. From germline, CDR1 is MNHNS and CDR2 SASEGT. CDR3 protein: CASRPWTGRSQPQHF. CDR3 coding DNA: TGTGCCAGCAGACCATGGACAGGGAGAAGTCAGCCCCAGCATTTT.

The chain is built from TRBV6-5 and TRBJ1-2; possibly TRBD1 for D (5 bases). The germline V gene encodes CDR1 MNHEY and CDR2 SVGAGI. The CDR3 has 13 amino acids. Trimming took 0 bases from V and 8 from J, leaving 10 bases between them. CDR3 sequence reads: CASSYSLGEGYTF. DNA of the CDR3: TGTGCCAGCAGTTACTCGTTAGGGGAAGGCTACACCTTC.

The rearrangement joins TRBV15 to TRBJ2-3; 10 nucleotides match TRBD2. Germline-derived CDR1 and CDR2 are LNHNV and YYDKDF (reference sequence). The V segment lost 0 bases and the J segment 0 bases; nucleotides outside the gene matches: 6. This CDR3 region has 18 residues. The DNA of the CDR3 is TGTGCCACCAGCAGAGAACGCGGACTAGCGGCAAGCACAGATACGCAGTATTTT. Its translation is CATSRERGLAASTDTQYF.

CDR3 region: CASSNRVYQETQYF. Here the CDR3 DNA reads TGTGCCAGCAGCAACAGGGTCTATCAAGAGACCCAGTACTTC. The chain recombines TRBV14 with TRBJ2-5; D perhaps matches TRBD1 (6 bases). Germline values: CDR1 SGHDN, CDR2 FVKESK. The ends were cut back, 5 bases at V and 2 bases at J, with 12 bases in the middle. The CDR3 extends over 14 amino acids. The complete variable domain, with remaining parts taken from reference TRBV14 and TRBJ2-5, reads EAGVTQFPSHSVIEKGQTVTLRCDPISGHDNLYWYRRVMGKEIKFLLHFVKESKQDESGMPNNRFLAERTGGTYSTLKVQPAELEDSGVYFCASSNRVYQETQYFGPGTRLLVL.

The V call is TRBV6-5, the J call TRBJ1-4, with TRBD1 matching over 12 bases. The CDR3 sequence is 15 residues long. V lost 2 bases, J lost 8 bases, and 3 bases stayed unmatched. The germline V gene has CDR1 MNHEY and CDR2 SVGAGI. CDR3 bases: TGTGCCAGCAGTTACGGGACAGGGGGCAACGAAAAACTGTTTTTT. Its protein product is CASSYGTGGNEKLFF.

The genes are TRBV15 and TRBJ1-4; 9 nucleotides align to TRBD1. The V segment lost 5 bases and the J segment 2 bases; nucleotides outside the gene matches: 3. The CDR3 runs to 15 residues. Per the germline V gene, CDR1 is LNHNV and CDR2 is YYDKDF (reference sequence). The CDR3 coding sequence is TGTGCCACCAGCGGCGACAGGGGGACTAATGAAAAACTGTTTTTT. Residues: CATSGDRGTNEKLFF.

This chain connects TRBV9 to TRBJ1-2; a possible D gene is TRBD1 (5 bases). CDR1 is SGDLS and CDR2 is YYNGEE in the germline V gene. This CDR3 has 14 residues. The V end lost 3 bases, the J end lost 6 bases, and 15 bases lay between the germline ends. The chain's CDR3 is CASSGDRKKDGYTF. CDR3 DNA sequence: TGTGCCAGCAGCGGCGACAGAAAGAAGGATGGCTACACCTTC.